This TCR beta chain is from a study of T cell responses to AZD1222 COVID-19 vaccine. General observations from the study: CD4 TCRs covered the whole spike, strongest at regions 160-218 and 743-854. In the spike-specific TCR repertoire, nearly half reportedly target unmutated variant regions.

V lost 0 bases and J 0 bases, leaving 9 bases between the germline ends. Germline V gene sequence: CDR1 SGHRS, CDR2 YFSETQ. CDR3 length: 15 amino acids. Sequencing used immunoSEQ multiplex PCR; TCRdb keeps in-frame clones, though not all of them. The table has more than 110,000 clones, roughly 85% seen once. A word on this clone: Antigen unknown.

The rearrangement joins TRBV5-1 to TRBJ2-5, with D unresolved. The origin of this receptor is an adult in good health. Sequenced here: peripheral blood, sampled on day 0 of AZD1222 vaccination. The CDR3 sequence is CASSLEGSYQETQYF. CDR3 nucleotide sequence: TGCGCCAGCAGCTTGGAGGGCTCGTACCAAGAGACCCAGTACTTC.